The next 28 T cell receptor beta chains were all read from a single sample in a study of blood T cell repertoires in COVID-19. The table came from immunoSEQ multiplex PCR; TCRdb's copy has only in-frame clones and leaves some out. The table records 110,000 or so clones, about 76% of them present only once. What was sequenced was peripheral blood. Every receptor here comes from a woman in her seventies with acute or convalescent COVID-19.

The chain recombines TRBV10-2 with TRBJ1-5; perhaps TRBD1 as D (5 bases). Trimming took off 3 bases at V and 6 bases at J, with 9 bases between the two ends. The germline CDR1 and CDR2 sequences are WSHSY and SAAADI. CDR3 size: 13 residues. CDR3 nucleotides: TGCGCCAGCAGTGACACAGGAAGTCAGCCCCAGCATTTT. Protein sequence: CASSDTGSQPQHF.

This chain joins TRBV18 and TRBJ1-4, with TRBD1 matching over 8 bases. The CDR3 has 19 amino acids. J was trimmed by 0 bases and V by 8 bases; bases with no gene match: 17. The germline CDR1 and CDR2 sequences are KGHSH and LQKENI. The CDR3 nucleotides are TGTGCCAGCGCTTTCCGGCCGGGACAGGACTTTGCAACTAATGAAAAACTGTTTTTT. This gives the protein CASAFRPGQDFATNEKLFF.

The J gene is TRBJ1-1, the V gene TRBV27; D gene ambiguous. From germline, CDR1 is MNHEY and CDR2 SMNVEV (reference sequence). This CDR3 has 16 amino acids. Trimming stripped 0 bases from V and 3 bases from J, with 14 bases between. The CDR3 nucleotides are TGTGCCAGCAGTTTATCCACGGCAGAGAGGGACACTGAAGCTTTCTTT. Its translation: CASSLSTAERDTEAFF.

CDR3 nucleotides: TGTGCCAGCTCACCACCTAGGACTAGCGGGGGGCTGCAAGAGACCCAGTACTTC. It translates to CASSPPRTSGGLQETQYF. The chain uses TRBV18 and TRBJ2-5; 14 bases match TRBD2. J was trimmed by 2 bases and V by 0 bases; bases with no gene match: 5. The CDR3 spans 18 residues. Germline V gene sequence: CDR1 KGHSH, CDR2 LQKENI.

The chain recombines TRBV7-6 with TRBJ2-2; maybe TRBD2 (7 bases). V lost 1 base and J lost 1, with 13 bases in between. The length of the CDR3 is 17 residues. Germline CDR1 SGHVS, CDR2 FNYEAQ. The CDR3 region has the DNA TGTGCCAGCAGCTTAGAAGGGCGGGGGCTGAACACCGGGGAGCTGTTTTTT. Amino acid sequence: CASSLEGRGLNTGELFF.

The rearrangement links TRBV7-9 to TRBJ1-1; D perhaps matches TRBD1 (5 bases). Germline assignment: CDR1 SEHNR and CDR2 FQNEAQ (reference sequence). The CDR3 length is 12 residues. Trimming pared 4 bases from V and 7 bases from J, leaving 10 bases between. CDR3 in amino acids: CASSSGGFEAFF. The CDR3 DNA reads as TGTGCCAGCAGCTCGGGGGGATTTGAAGCTTTCTTT.

This clone appeared once. The rearrangement joins TRBV27 to TRBJ1-5; 7 nucleotides agree with TRBD1. Per the germline V gene, CDR1 is MNHEY and CDR2 is SMNVEV (reference sequence). The CDR3 extends over 15 amino acids. J gave up 8 bases and V 4 bases, and 11 bases lay outside the gene matches. CDR3 sequence (DNA): TGTGCCAGCAGTTCTTACAGGGGCGGGTGGGAGCCCCAGCATTTT. Amino acid sequence: CASSSYRGGWEPQHF.

This rearrangement joins TRBV5-5 to TRBJ1-6; the match to TRBD1 covers 8 bases. V was pared by 3 bases and J by 7 bases, with 9 bases of the junction left unmatched. The CDR3 runs to 16 residues. The germline gives CDR1 SGHKS, CDR2 YYEKEE (reference sequence). The CDR3, as DNA: TGTGCCAGCAGCTCCCCGGTGGGACAGGCGAATTCACCCCTCCACTTT. Residues: CASSSPVGQANSPLHF.

V and J are TRBV6-5 and TRBJ1-3, with D perhaps matching TRBD1 (5 bases). Deletions cut 6 bases from V and 4 bases from J, with 13 bases between. The CDR3 is made up of 14 amino acids. CDR1 is MNHEY, CDR2 SVGAGI, per germline. The CDR3 sequence: CASSGGLIGNTIYF. The CDR3 DNA reads TGTGCCAGCAGCGGGGGGTTGATCGGAAACACCATATATTTT.

The rearrangement uses TRBV3-1 (or the pseudogene TRBV3-2) and TRBJ2-3; TRBD2 aligns across 9 bases. Germline lookup yields CDR1 LGHDT and CDR2 YNNKEL (reference sequence). The ends lost 4 bases at V and 2 bases at J; junction bases unmatched: 7. This CDR3 spans 16 amino acids. CDR3: CASSRDGGGDTDTQYF. In DNA form, the CDR3 reads TGTGCCAGCAGCCGGGACGGCGGGGGGGACACAGATACGCAGTATTTT.

This rearrangement joins TRBV7-8 to TRBJ1-4; tentatively, D is TRBD1 (6 bases). Trimming left V 5 bases short and J 4 bases short, with 20 bases between. CDR1 is SGHVS, CDR2 FQNEAQ, per germline. The CDR3 has 17 amino acids. CDR3 amino acids: CASSLGVGGRLNEKLFF. Written as DNA, the CDR3 is TGTGCCAGCAGCCTGGGTGTAGGGGGTAGGCTTAATGAAAAACTGTTTTTT.

This chain uses TRBV28 with TRBJ1-1; 7 nucleotides align to TRBD1. V lost 5 bases, J lost 11 bases, and 8 bases stayed unmatched. The CDR3 covers 12 residues. The V gene's germline CDR1 is MDHEN and CDR2 SYDVKM. CDR3 nucleotides: TGTGCCAGCAGTAGCCAGGGGGTCCAGGCTTTCTTT. Translation gives CASSSQGVQAFF.

This rearrangement joins TRBV28 to TRBJ1-1; 7 bases map to TRBD1. V shed 3 bases and J 5 bases; nucleotides not matched to a gene: 3. This CDR3 comprises 13 residues. Germline V gives CDR1 MDHEN, CDR2 SYDVKM. In DNA, the CDR3 is TGTGCCAGCAGTTTCCCCAGGGGGACTGAAGCTTTCTTT. Translation: CASSFPRGTEAFF.

This clone was detected only once. This chain links TRBV20-1 with TRBJ1-1; D not certain. The CDR3 is made up of 12 amino acids. Germline V CDR1 and CDR2: DFQATT, SNEGSKA (reference sequence). V was trimmed by 3 bases and J by 2 bases, leaving 7 bases between them. The CDR3 coding sequence is TGCAGTGCTAGTCAGGCTAACACTGAAGCTTTCTTT. Its protein is CSASQANTEAFF.

This chain links TRBV14 with TRBJ1-5; TRBD1 might be the D (5 bases). Trimming shortened V by 0 bases and J by 0 bases, and 12 bases separated the two germline ends. CDR3 length equals 17 residues. CDR1 is SGHDN and CDR2 is FVKESK in the germline V gene. CDR3 loop: CASSQDSGQTSNQPQHF. CDR3 in DNA: TGTGCCAGCAGCCAAGATAGCGGACAAACTAGCAATCAGCCCCAGCATTTT.

The chain employs TRBV5-1 and TRBJ1-6; 7 bases are shared with TRBD1. Trimming cost V 0 bases and J 9 bases; bases outside gene matches: 0. Germline V lookup: CDR1 SGHRS, CDR2 YFSETQ. This CDR3 spans 13 amino acids. The CDR3 spells CASSLDRGSPLHF. In nucleotides, the CDR3 is TGCGCCAGCAGCTTGGACAGGGGTTCACCCCTCCACTTT. Full variable domain (outside the CDR3, taken from reference TRBV5-1 and TRBJ1-6): KAGVTQTPRYLIKTRGQQVTLSCSPISGHRSVSWYQQTPGQGLQFLFEYFSETQRNKGNFPGRFSGRQFSNSRSEMNVSTLELGDSALYLCASSLDRGSPLHFGNGTRLTVT.

V gene TRBV5-4 combines with J gene TRBJ1-1; D unclear. This CDR3 comprises 13 residues. Germline-derived CDR1 and CDR2 are SGHNT and YYREEE (reference sequence). V lost 4 bases and J 6 bases, leaving 13 bases between the germline ends. The CDR3 is CASSPPRGAEAFF. CDR3 in DNA: TGTGCCAGCAGCCCCCCACGCGGCGCTGAAGCTTTCTTT. Supplemented by reference TRBV5-4 and TRBJ1-1, the full variable domain reads ETGVTQSPTHLIKTRGQQVTLRCSSQSGHNTVSWYQQALGQGPQFIFQYYREEENGRGNFPPRFSGLQFPNYSSELNVNALELDDSALYLCASSPPRGAEAFFGQGTRLTVV.

The CDR3 sequence: CAWRDRTRGSNSPLHF. The CDR3 nucleotides read TGTGCCTGGAGGGACAGGACTCGGGGGAGTAATTCACCCCTCCACTTT. V is TRBV30 and J is TRBJ1-6, with 7 positions matching TRBD1. This CDR3 has 16 amino acids. Germline V lookup: CDR1 GTSNPN, CDR2 SVGIG (reference sequence). The V gene end was trimmed by 3 bases and the J gene end by 6 bases; junction bases not matched to a gene: 11.

The chain combines TRBV19 with TRBJ2-2, with 9 bases that match TRBD2. Germline V gene data show CDR1 as LNHDA and CDR2 as SQIVND (reference sequence). The CDR3 has 15 amino acids. V lost 5 bases, J lost 2 bases, and 3 bases stayed unmatched. The CDR3 region has the DNA TGTGCCAGTAGTGCAGCGGGGGGTAACACCGGGGAGCTGTTTTTT. It yields the protein CASSAAGGNTGELFF.

The chain carries TRBV27 and TRBJ1-2, with a possible D match to TRBD1 (5 bases). Germline CDR1 and CDR2: MNHEY and SMNVEV (reference sequence). Trimming left V 3 bases short and J 4 bases short, with 12 bases between. There are 14 residues in the CDR3. Here the CDR3 DNA reads TGTGCCAGCAGTTTGATAGGGGCTGGCTATGGCTACACCTTC. It encodes CASSLIGAGYGYTF.

V and J are TRBV29-1 and TRBJ1-1; D possibly corresponds to TRBD1 (6 bases). The CDR3 has 10 residues. The ends were cut back, 6 bases at V and 7 bases at J, with 9 bases in the middle. Germline values: CDR1 SQVTM, CDR2 ANQGSEA. The CDR3 DNA is TGCAGCGTCCAACAGGGTGAAGCTTTCTTT. Translating it yields CSVQQGEAFF.

The J gene is TRBJ1-1, the V gene TRBV7-7; unclear D gene. Trimming removed 3 bases at V and 6 bases at J, with 2 bases between. The CDR3 length is 10 residues. Per the germline V gene, CDR1 is SSHAT and CDR2 is FNYEAQ (reference sequence). The CDR3 reads CASSFSEAFF. In DNA form, the CDR3 reads TGTGCCAGCAGCTTCTCTGAAGCTTTCTTT.

J is TRBJ2-7 and V is TRBV29-1; TRBD1 is a possible D gene (5 bases). The CDR3 sequence is 12 residues long. Trimming shortened V by 3 bases and J by 4 bases, and 10 bases separated the two germline ends. Looked up from germline, CDR1 is SQVTM and CDR2 is ANQGSEA. CDR3 amino acids: CSVEVRDYEQYF. CDR3 nucleotides: TGCAGCGTTGAGGTCAGGGATTACGAGCAGTACTTC.

The rearrangement links TRBV3-1 (or the pseudogene TRBV3-2) to TRBJ1-6; tentative D call: TRBD1 (6 bases). Germline-derived CDR1 and CDR2 are LGHDT and YNNKEL (reference sequence). The length of the CDR3 is 14 residues. V dropped 1 base and J dropped 9 bases, with 10 bases sitting between them. The CDR3 nucleotides read TGTGCCAGCAGCCAAGTAGGGGGGGGTTCACCCCTCCACTTT. Translated, it gives CASSQVGGGSPLHF.

V gene TRBV27 combines with J gene TRBJ2-2, with 7 bases identical to TRBD1. The CDR3 has 16 residues. CDR1 is MNHEY, CDR2 SMNVEV, per germline (reference sequence). With 5 bases clipped from V and 6 bases from J, the junction kept 12 bases outside the gene matches. The CDR3 region has the DNA TGTGCCAGCAGTCGTATAACGCGACAGGGTCCCGGGGAGCTGTTTTTT. Its protein is CASSRITRQGPGELFF.

This chain connects TRBV7-8 to TRBJ2-7, with 8 bases that match TRBD1. This CDR3 is built from 16 residues. Germline values: CDR1 SGHVS, CDR2 FQNEAQ. Trimming removed 5 bases from V and 3 bases from J; junction bases left unmatched: 12. CDR3 sequence: CASSVVGQGAYYEQYF. The CDR3 nucleotides read TGTGCCAGCAGCGTGGTAGGGCAGGGGGCTTACTACGAGCAGTACTTC.

V is TRBV9 and J is TRBJ1-1, with D maybe TRBD1 (6 bases). The ends were cut back, 1 base at V and 6 bases at J, with 13 bases in the middle. This CDR3 is 14 amino acids long. Germline V lookup: CDR1 SGDLS, CDR2 YYNGEE. The CDR3 sequence is CASSVMIRGPEAFF. The CDR3 DNA reads as TGTGCCAGCAGCGTAATGATCAGGGGACCTGAAGCTTTCTTT.

This clone showed up just a few times. The chain joins TRBV19 to TRBJ2-1; 14 bases are a match to TRBD2. The V and J ends lost 4 bases and 0 bases, in that order; junction bases with no gene match: 5. Germline V gene sequence: CDR1 LNHDA, CDR2 SQIVND (reference sequence). The CDR3 is 18 amino acids. In DNA, the CDR3 is TGTGCCAGTAGTACCCGGACTAGCGGGGGGACCTCCTACAATGAGCAGTTCTTC. This codes for CASSTRTSGGTSYNEQFF.